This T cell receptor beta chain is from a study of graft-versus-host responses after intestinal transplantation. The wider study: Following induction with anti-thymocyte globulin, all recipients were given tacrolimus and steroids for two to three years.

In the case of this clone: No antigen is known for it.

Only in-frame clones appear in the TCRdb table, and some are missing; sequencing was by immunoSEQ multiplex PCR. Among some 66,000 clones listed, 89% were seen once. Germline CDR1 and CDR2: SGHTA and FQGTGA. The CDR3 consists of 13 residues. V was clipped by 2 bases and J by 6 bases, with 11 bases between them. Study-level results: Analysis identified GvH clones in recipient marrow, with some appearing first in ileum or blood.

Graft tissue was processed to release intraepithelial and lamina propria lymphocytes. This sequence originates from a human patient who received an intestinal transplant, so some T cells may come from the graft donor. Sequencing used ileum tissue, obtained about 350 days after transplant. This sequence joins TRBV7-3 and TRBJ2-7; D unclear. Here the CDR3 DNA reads TGTGCCAGCAGCTTAGAGAAGGAGCGCGAGCAGTACTTC. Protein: CASSLEKEREQYF.